These 24 T cell receptor beta chains originate from one sample sequenced in a study of technical replicates of blood from a few donors. The data were produced by immunoSEQ multiplex PCR, yet TCRdb's version contains in-frame clones alone and is incomplete. The sample contains 65,000 to 90,000 clones, roughly nine tenths of which appear only once. Sequencing input: PBMCs. The receptors were gathered from a human donor in good health. Some clones in this sample may be carry-over from other donors' samples.

The chain uses TRBV4-1 and TRBJ1-2; no clear D gene. The CDR3 runs to 13 residues. V lost 1 base and J 5 bases, leaving 8 bases between the germline ends. Germline lookup yields CDR1 MGHRA and CDR2 YSYEKL. CDR3 loop: CASSQGSEYGYTF. The CDR3 DNA is TGCGCCAGCAGCCAAGGGAGCGAGTATGGCTACACCTTC.

The rearrangement uses TRBV11-2 and TRBJ2-1; 8 bases are a match to TRBD2. V dropped 3 bases and J dropped 3; count of bases not matched to a gene: 1. The CDR3 has 14 residues. Germline loops: CDR1 SGHAT, CDR2 FQNNGV. The CDR3 nucleotides are TGTGCCAGCAGCTTCACTAGCGGCTACAATGAGCAGTTCTTC. It is translated as CASSFTSGYNEQFF.

The J gene is TRBJ1-4, the V gene TRBV10-3, with TRBD1 identical over 7 bases. The CDR3 is made up of 18 amino acids. Germline V gene lookup returns CDR1 ENHRY and CDR2 SYGVKD. V was clipped by 2 bases and J by 6 bases; unmatched bases: 15. The CDR3 region is CAISELWTGHRLDEKLFF. CDR3 DNA: TGTGCCATCAGTGAGCTTTGGACAGGCCATAGGCTCGATGAAAAACTGTTTTTT.

The V call is TRBV9, the J call TRBJ2-5, with D possibly being TRBD1 (6 bases). V was pared by 3 bases and J by 3 bases, with 15 bases between. This CDR3 has 15 residues. Germline V lookup: CDR1 SGDLS, CDR2 YYNGEE. This CDR3 reads CASSAGQTIEETQYF. The CDR3 nucleotides read TGTGCCAGCAGCGCAGGACAGACTATTGAAGAGACCCAGTACTTC.

This sequence joins TRBV27 and TRBJ2-7, with D maybe TRBD2 (6 bases). The CDR3 spans 14 residues. The germline V gene encodes CDR1 MNHEY and CDR2 SMNVEV (reference sequence). The ends were cut back, 2 bases at V and 1 base at J, with 9 bases in the middle. The CDR3 nucleotides read TGTGCCAGCAGTTTAACTAGCAGATCCTACGAGCAGTACTTC. Encoded protein: CASSLTSRSYEQYF.

The rearrangement links TRBV7-9 to TRBJ1-2; 7 nucleotides line up with TRBD1. The CDR3 totals 14 residues. Germline loops: CDR1 SEHNR, CDR2 FQNEAQ (reference sequence). J lost 0 bases, V lost 6 bases, and 4 bases had no gene match. The CDR3 loop reads CASRTGQANYGYTF. The CDR3 DNA reads as TGTGCCAGCAGGACAGGACAGGCTAACTATGGCTACACCTTC.

This chain connects TRBV10-2 to TRBJ1-1; 9 positions match TRBD1. V shed 6 bases, J shed 4 bases, and the junction held 6 bases outside the gene matches. CDR1 and CDR2 (germline): WSHSY, SAAADI. This CDR3 has 14 residues. CDR3 bases: TGCGCCAGCAGCTTCACGACAGGGGGCACTGAAGCTTTCTTT. Residues: CASSFTTGGTEAFF.

This clone appeared many times. This rearrangement joins TRBV10-3 to TRBJ1-3; 10 bases map to TRBD1. Germline trimming cut 5 bases from V and 0 bases from J; bases unmatched to any gene: 13. The CDR3 runs 19 residues. Germline-derived CDR1 and CDR2 are ENHRY and SYGVKD. CDR3 amino acids: CAISSTFGTGVSSGNTIYF. CDR3 sequence (DNA): TGTGCCATCAGTAGCACCTTTGGGACAGGGGTGTCCTCTGGAAACACCATATATTTT.

The rearrangement links TRBV7-8 to TRBJ2-3; 7 bases fit TRBD2. The germline V gene encodes CDR1 SGHVS and CDR2 FQNEAQ. J gave up 2 bases and V 4 bases, and 3 bases lay outside the gene matches. The CDR3 sequence is 14 residues long. The CDR3 DNA sequence: TGTGCCAGCAGCTCCCGGGGGGTCACAGATACGCAGTATTTT. Protein product: CASSSRGVTDTQYF.

This clone was detected only once. The rearrangement links TRBV6-1 to TRBJ2-5, with D uncertain. CDR1 and CDR2 from the germline V gene are MNHNS and SASEGT. The CDR3 is 15 residues long. Trimming shortened V by 4 bases and J by 4 bases, and 16 bases separated the two germline ends. The CDR3, as DNA: TGTGCCAGCAGTGTTGGTTCGGAGCGAGGAGAGACCCAGTACTTC. As protein: CASSVGSERGETQYF.

J is TRBJ2-3 and V is TRBV5-6; TRBD2 matches 9 bases. Per germline, CDR1 SGHDT and CDR2 YYEEEE. The CDR3 consists of 14 residues. After removal of 7 bases from V and 5 bases from J, the junction contained 8 bases not matched to a gene. CDR3 DNA sequence: TGTGCCAGCCTGGGGAGCGGGGGGTTAGATACGCAGTATTTT. It translates to CASLGSGGLDTQYF. The full variable domain, rest sourced from reference TRBV5-6 and TRBJ2-3, is DAGVTQSPTHLIKTRGQQVTLRCSPKSGHDTVSWYQQALGQGPQFIFQYYEEEERQRGNFPDRFSGHQFPNYSSELNVNALLLGDSALYLCASLGSGGLDTQYFGPGTRLTVL.

The chain combines TRBV5-1 with TRBJ1-4; TRBD1 matches at 8 bases. J gave up 8 bases and V 4 bases, and 10 bases lay outside the gene matches. The germline V gene encodes CDR1 SGHRS and CDR2 YFSETQ. The CDR3 runs to 15 residues. For the CDR3, the DNA is TGCGCCAGCAGCCAAACAGGGGGAATGGAGGAAAAACTGTTTTTT. Translation: CASSQTGGMEEKLFF.

The rearrangement uses TRBV9 and TRBJ2-1; 7 nucleotides align to TRBD2. Germline assignment: CDR1 SGDLS and CDR2 YYNGEE. The CDR3 sequence is 16 residues long. Trimming at V came to 1 base and at J to 0 bases, leaving 4 bases not matched to a gene. In nucleotides, the CDR3 is TGTGCCAGCAGCGTAAAGGGCGGGAGCTCCTACAATGAGCAGTTCTTC. Protein: CASSVKGGSSYNEQFF. The variable domain in full, with the rest retrieved from reference TRBV9 and TRBJ2-1, is DSGVTQTPKHLITATGQRVTLRCSPRSGDLSVYWYQQSLDQGLQFLIQYYNGEERAKGNILERFSAQQFPDLHSELNLSSLELGDSALYFCASSVKGGSSYNEQFFGPGTRLTVL.

The table lists this clone with a count of one. This chain links TRBV5-6 with TRBJ2-5; D possibly corresponds to TRBD2 (6 bases). The germline V gene encodes CDR1 SGHDT and CDR2 YYEEEE. This CDR3 has 17 amino acids. V was shortened by 3 bases and J by 5 bases, with 23 bases between the two germline ends. The CDR3 DNA reads as TGTGCCAGCAGCTGCTGCTCCGGGGGAGCCCCTGCGGAGACCCAGTACTTC. Translated: CASSCCSGGAPAETQYF.

This chain uses TRBV4-3 with TRBJ2-7; 8 bases are shared with TRBD1. Germline V lookup: CDR1 LGHNA, CDR2 YSLEER. V dropped 1 base and J dropped 2; count of bases not matched to a gene: 1. This CDR3 region has 14 residues. CDR3 residues: CASSQGQGTYEQYF. The CDR3 DNA reads as TGCGCCAGCAGCCAAGGACAGGGGACCTACGAGCAGTACTTC.

The chain combines TRBV7-9 with TRBJ2-3, with a weak D call TRBD1 (5 bases). V was shortened by 0 bases and J by 2 bases, with 12 bases between the two germline ends. The germline V gene encodes CDR1 SEHNR and CDR2 FQNEAQ (reference sequence). CDR3 length equals 16 residues. Here the CDR3 reads CASSLAGRTLTDTQYF. The CDR3 nucleotides read TGTGCCAGCAGCTTAGCCGGGCGGACACTCACAGATACGCAGTATTTT. The full variable domain, rest sourced from reference TRBV7-9 and TRBJ2-3, is DTGVSQNPRHKITKRGQNVTFRCDPISEHNRLYWYRQTLGQGPEFLTYFQNEAQLEKSRLLSDRFSAERPKGSFSTLEIQRTEQGDSAMYLCASSLAGRTLTDTQYFGPGTRLTVL.

The chain joins TRBV6-5 to TRBJ2-4, with a tentative D call TRBD2 (5 bases). The germline V gene encodes CDR1 MNHEY and CDR2 SVGAGI. Trimming removed 5 bases from V and 7 bases from J, with 12 bases in between. The CDR3 loop spans 13 amino acids. Written as DNA, the CDR3 is TGTGCCAGCAGTCCTCGGACTGCGAACATTCAGTACTTC. Its translation: CASSPRTANIQYF.

The V and J genes are TRBV27 and TRBJ2-5; 9 bases line up with TRBD2. CDR1 and CDR2 from the germline V gene are MNHEY and SMNVEV (reference sequence). V lost 6 bases to trimming and J lost 2 bases; unmatched junction nucleotides: 7. This CDR3 comprises 15 residues. The CDR3 is CASRPSGRLQETQYF. The CDR3 region has the DNA TGTGCCAGCAGACCGAGCGGGAGGCTTCAAGAGACCCAGTACTTC.

The rearrangement uses TRBV30 and TRBJ2-5, with D possibly TRBD1 on 5 matching bases. The CDR3 totals 15 residues. Trimming stripped 0 bases from V and 2 bases from J, with 13 bases between. Germline V gives CDR1 GTSNPN, CDR2 SVGIG (reference sequence). This chain's CDR3 is CAWSVLTGFQETQYF. DNA of the CDR3: TGTGCCTGGAGTGTTCTCACAGGTTTTCAAGAGACCCAGTACTTC.

CDR3 DNA: TGCGCCAGCAGCCGGGGTAGCGGGAGAGACTACAATGAGCAGTTCTTC. The encoded protein is CASSRGSGRDYNEQFF. This chain uses TRBV4-3 with TRBJ2-1; 9 bases map to TRBD2. The germline gives CDR1 LGHNA, CDR2 YSLEER. The CDR3 is made up of 16 amino acids. V lost 4 bases, J lost 3 bases, and 7 bases stayed unmatched.

The chain combines TRBV5-6 with TRBJ1-2; D is perhaps TRBD1 (6 bases). Germline lookup yields CDR1 SGHDT and CDR2 YYEEEE. This CDR3 is built from 16 residues. Trimming shortened V by 0 bases and J by 1 base, and 13 bases separated the two germline ends. The CDR3 here is CASSLVGGAGNYGYTF. The CDR3 nucleotides are TGTGCCAGCAGCTTGGTAGGGGGGGCAGGTAACTATGGCTACACCTTC.

The rearrangement uses TRBV2 and TRBJ2-1; 9 bases agree with TRBD2. Germline CDR1 reads SNHLY; CDR2 reads FYNNEI. The trim removed 7 bases at V and 7 bases at J, leaving 8 bases unmatched. The CDR3 runs 14 residues. The CDR3 loop reads CASTRLAGDNEQFF. The DNA of the CDR3 is TGTGCCAGCACCCGATTAGCGGGAGATAATGAGCAGTTCTTC.

J is TRBJ1-6 and V is TRBV6-4, with TRBD1 as a possible D gene (5 bases). The germline V gene encodes CDR1 MRHNA and CDR2 SNTAGT. This CDR3 contains 14 residues. Trimming took off 4 bases at V and 5 bases at J, with 9 bases between the two ends. CDR3 sequence (DNA): TGTGCCAGCAGTGCCGGGACTCATAATTCACCCCTCCACTTT. It yields the protein CASSAGTHNSPLHF.

This clone was recorded a few times. The chain joins TRBV7-7 to TRBJ2-5, with 7 bases fitting TRBD2. Looked up from germline, CDR1 is SSHAT and CDR2 is FNYEAQ (reference sequence). V trimming: 5 bases; J trimming: 2 bases; junction bases outside the gene matches: 8. The CDR3 is 15 amino acids. The CDR3 sequence is CASSPSGGGQETQYF. CDR3 DNA: TGTGCCAGCAGCCCCTCGGGCGGGGGTCAAGAGACCCAGTACTTC.